One sample yielded the 5 T cell receptor beta chains listed below, sequenced in a study of Graves' ophthalmopathy and Graves' hyperthyroidism. TCR beta CDR3 regions were amplified from RNA transcripts. First-round RT-PCR with HTBI primers preceded a second-round multiplex PCR. TCRdb independently ran MiXCR on the multiplex PCR reads; one entry per CDR3 protein. Of around 1,000,000 distinct CDR3 sequences listed, about two fifths are singletons. Material: peripheral blood or thyroid tissue (not recorded which). The receptors stem from an adult man with Graves' hyperthyroidism.

V and J are TRBV11-2 and TRBJ2-7; 7 positions agree with TRBD1. From germline, CDR1 is SGHAT and CDR2 FQNNGV. With 5 bases clipped from V and 2 bases from J, the junction kept 12 bases outside the gene matches. CDR3 length equals 16 residues. The CDR3 loop reads CASSRTGQSFPYEQYF. CDR3 nucleotides: TGTGCCAGCAGCCGGACAGGTCAATCCTTTCCCTACGAGCAGTACTTC.

V and J are TRBV6-6 and TRBJ1-3; D remains ambiguous. Trimming removed 2 bases at V and 0 bases at J, with 11 bases between. Germline V gives CDR1 MNHNY, CDR2 SVGAGI (reference sequence). This CDR3 region has 16 residues. The CDR3 protein is CASSYGSGDSGNTIYF. The CDR3 DNA is TGTGCCAGCAGTTACGGGTCAGGAGACTCTGGAAACACCATATATTTT.

V gene TRBV28 combines with J gene TRBJ1-2; D remains unclear. V lost 4 bases, J lost 8 bases, and 17 bases lay in between. Per the germline V gene, CDR1 is MDHEN and CDR2 is SYDVKM. The CDR3 contains 14 residues. This CDR3 reads CASSSSGRDRGYTF. Written as DNA, the CDR3 is TGTGCCAGCAGTTCTTCAGGTCGCGACCGGGGCTACACCTTC.

DNA of the CDR3: TGTGCCAGCAGCTCCTCCAAGGGTCGAGGCAATCAGCCCCAGCATTTT. The encoded protein is CASSSSKGRGNQPQHF. The rearrangement uses TRBV7-9 and TRBJ1-5; D is ambiguous. Between the trimmed V and J ends, which lost 4 bases and 2 bases, there was a span of 15 bases. This CDR3 spans 16 amino acids. CDR1 SEHNR and CDR2 FQNEAQ come from the germline V gene (reference sequence).

The rearrangement links TRBV7-2 to TRBJ2-7; possible D gene TRBD2, 5 bases. The CDR3 contains 17 residues. Between the trimmed V and J ends, which lost 0 bases and 0 bases, there was a span of 15 bases. The germline CDR1 and CDR2 sequences are SGHTA and FQGNSA. Here the CDR3 reads CASSLAPLGGASYEQYF. The CDR3 nucleotides read TGTGCCAGCAGCTTAGCGCCGTTAGGAGGAGCCTCCTACGAGCAGTACTTC.